This entry lists 15 T cell receptor beta chains sequenced from one sample in a study of identical twins. TCRdb itself ran the 5' RACE reads through MiXCR, one entry per CDR3 protein. This table has 500,000 to 700,000 distinct CDR3 sequences, just over 7% appearing once. These records were also assigned to another study, of yellow fever vaccine responses in identical twins.

The sequenced sample was PBMCs. The receptor set was obtained from a woman between 18 and 29 years old in good health.

This clonotype occurred a few times. V usage is TRBV14 and J usage is TRBJ2-1; D not certain. The V gene lost 1 base and the J gene lost 4 bases, with 8 bases spanning the gap. The CDR3 is made up of 14 amino acids. In germline, CDR1 is SGHDN, CDR2 FVKESK. The CDR3 DNA reads as TGTGCCAGCAGCCAAGCTGCCTGGTACAATGAGCAGTTCTTC. It codes for CASSQAAWYNEQFF.

The chain has TRBV2 and TRBJ2-2; D gene ambiguous. The germline V gene encodes CDR1 SNHLY and CDR2 FYNNEI. The length of the CDR3 is 14 residues. V was clipped by 4 bases and J by 4 bases, with 10 bases between them. Here the CDR3 DNA reads TGTGCCAGCAGTGGAGACACTTCCACCGGGGAGCTGTTTTTT. It translates to CASSGDTSTGELFF.

This chain uses TRBV11-2 with TRBJ2-7, with 11 nucleotides matching TRBD1. CDR1 SGHAT and CDR2 FQNNGV come from the germline V gene. V was pared by 1 base and J by 5 bases, with 4 bases of the junction left unmatched. The CDR3 runs to 15 residues. CDR3 amino acids: CASSLAGQGAHEQYF. As DNA, the CDR3 is TGTGCCAGCAGCTTAGCAGGACAGGGGGCTCACGAGCAGTACTTC.

This clonotype was seen repeatedly, ten times or more. The genes are TRBV12-3 or TRBV12-4 and TRBJ2-3, with TRBD2 as a possible D gene (6 bases). The ends were cut back, 6 bases at V and 4 bases at J, with 11 bases in the middle. The CDR3 has 13 residues. The CDR3 nucleotides are TGTGCCAGCAGCACGGGAGTACCAGATACGCAGTATTTT. Amino acids: CASSTGVPDTQYF.

Points on this clonotype: A much larger clone sits a single nucleotide away, making a read error possible. The gene calls are TRBV5-5 and TRBJ1-5, with a weak D call TRBD1 (6 bases). From germline, CDR1 is SGHKS and CDR2 YYEKEE (reference sequence). This CDR3 comprises 15 residues. In DNA form, the CDR3 reads TGTGCCAGCAGCCAGCTACAGGGTCCCAATCAGCCCCGGCATTTT. Its protein is CASSQLQGPNQPRHF.

V and J are TRBV25-1 and TRBJ1-1, with 7 bases matching TRBD1. Germline values: CDR1 MGHDK, CDR2 SYGVNS. The CDR3 extends over 13 amino acids. V was pared by 11 bases and J by 4 bases, with 10 bases of the junction left unmatched. DNA for the CDR3: TGTGCCGCCAAGGTCGCAGGGGGCACTGAAGCTTTCTTT. It is translated as CAAKVAGGTEAFF.

Ten or more counts support this clonotype. The J gene is TRBJ1-2, the V gene TRBV4-1; 9 nucleotides match TRBD1. This CDR3 spans 15 amino acids. In germline, CDR1 is MGHRA, CDR2 YSYEKL. V was clipped by 0 bases and J by 5 bases; unmatched bases: 4. Here the CDR3 DNA reads TGCGCCAGCAGCCAAGACGACAGGGGGATGTATGGCTACACCTTC. Translating gives CASSQDDRGMYGYTF.

This clonotype appeared many times. The chain is built from TRBV9 and TRBJ2-5; D perhaps matches TRBD2 (5 bases). This CDR3 region has 16 residues. V was trimmed by 0 bases and J by 5 bases, leaving 17 bases between them. Germline CDR1 SGDLS, CDR2 YYNGEE. The CDR3 sequence: CASSVGPSPYVETQYF. In DNA form, the CDR3 reads TGTGCCAGCAGCGTAGGTCCTAGCCCCTACGTGGAGACCCAGTACTTC. Using reference TRBV9 and TRBJ2-5 for the parts outside the CDR3, the full variable domain is DSGVTQTPKHLITATGQRVTLRCSPRSGDLSVYWYQQSLDQGLQFLIQYYNGEERAKGNILERFSAQQFPDLHSELNLSSLELGDSALYFCASSVGPSPYVETQYFGPGTRLLVL.

CDR3 bases: TGTGCCAGCAGTTTAGGACTAGTTGCAGATACGCAGTATTTT. It yields the protein CASSLGLVADTQYF. V is TRBV12-3 or TRBV12-4 and J is TRBJ2-3; D perhaps matches TRBD2 (6 bases). The V end lost 1 base, the J end lost 4 bases, and 9 bases lay between the germline ends. The CDR3 runs to 14 residues.

This clonotype was seen at least ten times. This rearrangement joins TRBV29-1 to TRBJ1-1, with 7 bases fitting TRBD1. Per germline, CDR1 SQVTM and CDR2 ANQGSEA. V trimming: 6 bases; J trimming: 0 bases; junction bases outside the gene matches: 4. The CDR3 has 13 residues. DNA for the CDR3: TGCAGCGTGGGGGGACAGATGAACACTGAAGCTTTCTTT. Translated: CSVGGQMNTEAFF.

This clonotype was seen repeatedly, ten times or more. The CDR3 sequence is CASSQSGANTEAFF. The CDR3 DNA follows: TGTGCCAGCAGCCAGTCCGGGGCGAACACTGAAGCTTTCTTT. The chain combines TRBV3-1 with TRBJ1-1; D is perhaps TRBD1 (5 bases). The CDR3 extends over 14 amino acids. Germline CDR1 and CDR2: LGHDT and YNNKEL (reference sequence). Trimming took off 3 bases at V and 1 base at J, with 9 bases between the two ends.

The rearrangement joins TRBV3-1 to TRBJ2-3; perhaps TRBD2 as D (6 bases). V was trimmed by 7 bases and J by 1 base, leaving 15 bases between them. This CDR3 comprises 15 residues. Germline V gene lookup returns CDR1 LGHDT and CDR2 YNNKEL (reference sequence). The CDR3 protein is CASTSRDSRTDTQYF. CDR3 DNA sequence: TGTGCCAGCACCTCACGGGACTCCCGCACAGATACGCAGTATTTT.

The sample holds a few counts of this clonotype. The chain carries TRBV5-5 and TRBJ2-1; weak D call: TRBD2 (5 bases). The germline V gene has CDR1 SGHKS and CDR2 YYEKEE (reference sequence). There are 13 residues in the CDR3. V was trimmed by 2 bases and J by 5 bases, leaving 8 bases between them. The CDR3 DNA reads TGTGCCAGCAGCTTCGGGGTTAACAATGAGCAGTTCTTC. It yields the protein CASSFGVNNEQFF.

The rearrangement uses TRBV15 and TRBJ1-6; TRBD1 is a possible D gene (5 bases). Germline CDR1 is LNHNV and CDR2 is YYDKDF (reference sequence). V was trimmed by 7 bases and J by 11 bases, leaving 21 bases between them. The CDR3 runs 15 residues. CDR3 amino acids: CATTKEQDHSAPLHF. CDR3 nucleotide sequence: TGTGCCACCACCAAGGAACAGGACCATTCAGCACCCCTCCACTTT. Full variable domain (missing parts from reference TRBV15 and TRBJ1-6): DAMVIQNPRYQVTQFGKPVTLSCSQTLNHNVMYWYQQKSSQAPKLLFHYYDKDFNNEADTPDNFQSRRPNTSFCFLDIRSPGLGDTAMYLCATTKEQDHSAPLHFGNGTRLTVT.

This clonotype was observed at least ten times. The CDR3 bases are TGCGCCAGCAGCGAAGGCGACAAGTCTCAGCCCCAGCATTTT. It yields the protein CASSEGDKSQPQHF. The chain links TRBV5-1 to TRBJ1-5; D unclear. CDR3 length: 14 residues. The germline CDR1 and CDR2 sequences are SGHRS and YFSETQ. V was shortened by 4 bases and J by 6 bases, with 14 bases between the two germline ends.